This TCR beta chain was sequenced for a study of T cell repertoires in ileal Crohn's disease. This clone has only a few counts. An end of the junction does not agree with germline; a read error may underlie this. The time point denotes: neoterminal ileum biopsy at postoperative endoscopy, about 6 months after surgery. Per germline, CDR1 SGHDN and CDR2 FVKESK. The CDR3 runs to 13 residues. The assay was immunoSEQ multiplex PCR, and TCRdb's table has in-frame clones only and misses some. The sample records nearly 11,000 clones, about two thirds being singletons. This chain links TRBV14 with TRBJ2-7; 9 bases map to TRBD1. The receptor was derived from an adult with Crohn's disease. The sequenced sample consisted of ileal tissue. As DNA, the CDR3 is TGTGCCAGCAGCCAACTTTCTGGGGGGACAGGGCACTTC. It encodes CASSQLSGGTGHF.